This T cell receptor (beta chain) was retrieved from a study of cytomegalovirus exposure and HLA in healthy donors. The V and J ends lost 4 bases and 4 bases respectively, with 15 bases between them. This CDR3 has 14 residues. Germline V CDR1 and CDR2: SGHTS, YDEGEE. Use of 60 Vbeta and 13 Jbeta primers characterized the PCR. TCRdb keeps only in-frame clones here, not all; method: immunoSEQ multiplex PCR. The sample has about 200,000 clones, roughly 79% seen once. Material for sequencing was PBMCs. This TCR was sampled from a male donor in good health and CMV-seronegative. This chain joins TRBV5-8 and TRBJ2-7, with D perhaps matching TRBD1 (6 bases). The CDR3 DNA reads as TGTGCCAGCAGCCCATGGACAGAAAGTTACGAGCAGTACTTC. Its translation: CASSPWTESYEQYF.